These 25 T cell receptor beta chains share one sample of origin, sequenced in a study of graft-versus-host responses after intestinal transplantation. Assay used: immunoSEQ multiplex PCR; TCRdb lists only in-frame clones, some missing. The table records over 45,000 clones, 85% to 90% of them present only once. The sample was PBMCs, taken 26 days after transplant. The receptors were gathered from a human patient who received an intestinal transplant, so some T cells may come from the graft donor.

By sample fraction, this clone is medium-sized. This chain uses TRBV7-2 with TRBJ2-7; D is unresolved. Trimming took 2 bases from V and 3 from J, leaving 5 bases between them. Germline assignment: CDR1 SGHTA and CDR2 FQGNSA. The CDR3 is 12 amino acids. The CDR3 DNA is TGTGCCAGCAGCTTATACAGCTACGAGCAGTACGTC. This sequence encodes CASSLYSYEQYV.

The chain links TRBV7-9 to TRBJ2-3; tentative D call: TRBD1 (6 bases). V shed 6 bases and J shed 2 bases, with 9 bases lying between them. Per the germline V gene, CDR1 is SEHNR and CDR2 is FQNEAQ (reference sequence). The CDR3 has 13 residues. CDR3 in amino acids: CASRGANTDTQYF. CDR3 bases: TGTGCCAGCAGGGGGGCTAACACAGATACGCAGTATTTT.

The chain employs TRBV7-2 and TRBJ1-5; D gene uncertain. Per the germline V gene, CDR1 is SGHTA and CDR2 is FQGNSA. CDR3 size: 15 residues. The V gene lost 1 base and the J gene lost 0 bases, with 7 bases spanning the gap. CDR3 in amino acids: CASSLGRFSNQPQHF. CDR3 nucleotides: TGTGCCAGCAGCTTAGGCAGATTTAGCAATCAGCCCCAGCATTTT.

This chain uses TRBV7-9 with TRBJ1-4, with D possibly being TRBD1 (6 bases). Per the germline V gene, CDR1 is SEHNR and CDR2 is FQNEAQ (reference sequence). V shed 1 base and J shed 8 bases, with 14 bases lying between them. CDR3 size: 15 residues. The DNA for the CDR3 is TGTGCCAGCAGCTTAGAGGCAGGGGAGGGCGAAAAACTGTTTTTT. This sequence encodes CASSLEAGEGEKLFF.

This sequence joins TRBV30 and TRBJ1-5, with no clear D. Trimming took off 0 bases at V and 1 base at J, with 13 bases between the two ends. The CDR3 is 16 amino acids. Germline-derived CDR1 and CDR2 are GTSNPN and SVGIG (reference sequence). The CDR3 DNA follows: TGTGCCTGGAGTGTACCCGGTCGTCGGAGCAATCAGCCCCAGCATTTT. Its translation: CAWSVPGRRSNQPQHF.

This chain uses TRBV5-4 with TRBJ2-2, with a possible D match to TRBD1 (7 bases). The V gene lost 3 bases and the J gene lost 0 bases, with 15 bases spanning the gap. Germline assignment: CDR1 SGHNT and CDR2 YYREEE (reference sequence). The CDR3 totals 17 residues. CDR3 DNA: TGTGCCAGCAGCTCAAGGAGGGGACAGACGAACACCGGGGAGCTGTTTTTT. Its translation: CASSSRRGQTNTGELFF.

This clone was picked up one time. The genes are TRBV29-1 and TRBJ2-3, with 11 bases aligning to TRBD2. The CDR3 is 13 amino acids. Germline lookup yields CDR1 SQVTM and CDR2 ANQGSEA. The V and J ends lost 8 bases and 5 bases, in that order; junction bases with no gene match: 6. This chain's CDR3 is CSPTLAGGDTQYF. The CDR3 DNA is TGCAGCCCCACGCTAGCGGGGGGAGATACGCAGTATTTT.

The chain recombines TRBV6-4 with TRBJ2-2; TRBD2 matches at 12 bases. CDR3 length: 16 residues. J was trimmed by 0 bases and V by 4 bases; bases with no gene match: 0. Germline CDR1 MRHNA, CDR2 SNTAGT. CDR3 nucleotide sequence: TGTGCCAGCAGTGGACTAGCGGGAGCGAACACCGGGGAGCTGTTTTTT. Its translation: CASSGLAGANTGELFF.

CDR3: CASSLAASGAYEQYV. The CDR3 nucleotides read TGTGCCAGCAGCTTAGCGGCGTCAGGGGCCTACGAGCAGTACGTC. The rearrangement joins TRBV13 to TRBJ2-7, with D tentatively TRBD1 (6 bases). Trimming took off 1 base at V and 2 bases at J, with 12 bases between the two ends. The CDR3 is 15 residues long. The germline V gene encodes CDR1 PRHDT and CDR2 FYEKMQ (reference sequence).

V usage is TRBV2 and J usage is TRBJ1-2; tentatively, D is TRBD1 (6 bases). V dropped 11 bases and J dropped 8 bases, with 12 bases sitting between them. The CDR3 sequence is 10 residues long. The germline V gene encodes CDR1 SNHLY and CDR2 FYNNEI. CDR3 region: CAQGGEGYTF. Written as DNA, the CDR3 is TGTGCCCAAGGGGGGGAAGGCTACACCTTC.

The chain is built from TRBV2 and TRBJ1-2; D perhaps matches TRBD1 (6 bases). The V gene lost 2 bases and the J gene lost 5 bases, with 6 bases spanning the gap. The CDR3 consists of 12 residues. CDR1 is SNHLY and CDR2 is FYNNEI in the germline V gene. CDR3 protein: CASSEQGYGYTF. The CDR3 DNA sequence: TGTGCCAGCAGTGAACAGGGGTATGGCTACACCTTC. Full variable domain (outside the CDR3, taken from reference TRBV2 and TRBJ1-2): EPEVTQTPSHQVTQMGQEVILRCVPISNHLYFYWYRQILGQKVEFLVSFYNNEISEKSEIFDDQFSVERPDGSNFTLKIRSTKLEDSAMYFCASSEQGYGYTFGSGTRLTVV.

This sequence joins TRBV12-5 and TRBJ2-7, with 8 bases that match TRBD1. V lost 1 base and J lost 3; bases outside the gene matches: 8. The germline V gene encodes CDR1 LGHNT and CDR2 FRNRAP. This CDR3 is built from 16 residues. CDR3 in DNA: TGTGCTAGTGGTTTGGCCCTCAGGACAGGGTGCTACGAGCAGTACGTC. Translation: CASGLALRTGCYEQYV.

The chain is built from TRBV6-6 and TRBJ1-2; 12 bases align to TRBD1. Unmatched junction bases numbered 8, after V lost 6 bases and J lost 3 bases. Germline V gene sequence: CDR1 MNHNY, CDR2 SVGAGI (reference sequence). This CDR3 contains 16 residues. The CDR3 DNA reads as TGTGCCAGCAGACCCGGGACAGGGGGCGCAGACTATGGCTACACCTTC. This translates into CASRPGTGGADYGYTF.

The chain links TRBV5-1 to TRBJ1-2; the match to TRBD1 covers 10 bases. The CDR3 covers 15 residues. Trimming removed 5 bases from V and 8 bases from J; junction bases left unmatched: 12. Germline CDR1 reads SGHRS; CDR2 reads YFSETQ. CDR3 loop: CASSFRPGQGEGYTF. DNA of the CDR3: TGCGCCAGCAGTTTTCGACCCGGACAGGGGGAAGGCTACACCTTC.

The chain recombines TRBV28 with TRBJ1-2, with 8 bases fitting TRBD1. The CDR3 has 14 residues. Germline V CDR1 and CDR2: MDHEN, SYDVKM. The junction had 4 bases not matched to a gene; V was cut back by 3 bases and J by 4 bases. The CDR3 region has the DNA TGTGCCAGCAGTTTGTACAGGGGGGTCTATGGCTACACCTTC. This codes for CASSLYRGVYGYTF.

The J gene is TRBJ2-4, the V gene TRBV5-4; D call uncertain. The length of the CDR3 is 12 residues. The germline CDR1 and CDR2 sequences are SGHNT and YYREEE (reference sequence). Trimming removed 6 bases at V and 5 bases at J, with 9 bases between. The CDR3 DNA reads TGTGCCAGCACCGACGAGGAAAACATTCAGTACTTC. Translated, it gives CASTDEENIQYF.

The chain has TRBV11-2 and TRBJ2-1; TRBD2 matches 9 bases. The CDR3 is 16 amino acids. Trimming removed 0 bases from V and 5 bases from J; junction bases left unmatched: 5. Germline values: CDR1 SGHAT, CDR2 FQNNGV. CDR3 DNA: TGTGCCAGCAGCTTAGAGGTAGCGGGAGAAGACAATGAGCAGTTCTTC. Amino acid sequence: CASSLEVAGEDNEQFF.

The chain uses TRBV7-8 and TRBJ2-1; possible D gene TRBD2, 5 bases. V lost 1 base to trimming and J lost 9 bases, with 7 bases between them. Germline CDR1 and CDR2: SGHVS and FQNEAQ. The CDR3 has 12 amino acids. CDR3 bases: TGTGCCAGCAGCTTAGGCGGGCTTGAGCAGTTCTTC. Translation gives CASSLGGLEQFF.

This sequence joins TRBV19 and TRBJ1-2; the match to TRBD1 covers 9 bases. Trimming cost V 3 bases and J 3 bases; bases outside gene matches: 5. Germline assignment: CDR1 LNHDA and CDR2 SQIVND (reference sequence). This CDR3 spans 15 amino acids. In DNA, the CDR3 is TGTGCCAGTAGTATGCGACAGGGGGTCGACTATGGCTACACCTTC. Its translation is CASSMRQGVDYGYTF. Full variable domain (rest looked up from reference TRBV19 and TRBJ1-2): DGGITQSPKYLFRKEGQNVTLSCEQNLNHDAMYWYRQDPGQGLRLIYYSQIVNDFQKGDIAEGYSVSREKKESFPLTVTSAQKNPTAFYLCASSMRQGVDYGYTFGSGTRLTVV.

The V gene is TRBV28, the J gene TRBJ1-2; D is perhaps TRBD1 (5 bases). V lost 6 bases to trimming and J lost 0 bases, with 11 bases between them. The germline gives CDR1 MDHEN, CDR2 SYDVKM. The CDR3 is 14 residues long. The CDR3 DNA is TGTGCCAGCAGCCCGGGGGGAACTAACTATGGCTACACCTTC. Translation: CASSPGGTNYGYTF.

The chain links TRBV6-1 to TRBJ2-1; 9 bases agree with TRBD2. CDR3 length: 15 amino acids. The V and J ends lost 4 bases and 8 bases, in that order; junction bases with no gene match: 9. Germline-derived CDR1 and CDR2 are MNHNS and SASEGT. The CDR3 protein is CASSVEVAGADEQFF. The CDR3 DNA sequence: TGTGCCAGCAGTGTCGAGGTAGCGGGAGCGGATGAGCAGTTCTTC.

The rearrangement uses TRBV27 and TRBJ2-7, with 8 bases fitting TRBD2. Germline CDR1 and CDR2: MNHEY and SMNVEV (reference sequence). The CDR3 totals 14 residues. The V and J ends lost 6 bases and 9 bases, in that order; junction bases with no gene match: 13. CDR3 sequence: CASSPYEAGGGQYF. DNA of the CDR3: TGTGCCAGCAGCCCCTATGAGGCGGGAGGTGGGCAGTACTTC.

The chain is built from TRBV19 and TRBJ2-2; TRBD1 matches at 8 bases. CDR1 is LNHDA, CDR2 SQIVND, per germline (reference sequence). The V and J ends lost 3 bases and 5 bases, in that order; junction bases with no gene match: 2. This CDR3 is built from 14 residues. The CDR3: CASSIYRGTGELFF. Here the CDR3 DNA reads TGTGCCAGTAGTATTTACAGGGGGACCGGGGAGCTGTTTTTT. Full variable domain (missing parts from reference TRBV19 and TRBJ2-2): DGGITQSPKYLFRKEGQNVTLSCEQNLNHDAMYWYRQDPGQGLRLIYYSQIVNDFQKGDIAEGYSVSREKKESFPLTVTSAQKNPTAFYLCASSIYRGTGELFFGEGSRLTVL.

V usage is TRBV28 and J usage is TRBJ2-7; TRBD1 might be the D (5 bases). Per germline, CDR1 MDHEN and CDR2 SYDVKM. The CDR3 sequence is 14 residues long. The V end was cut by 3 bases, the J end by 0 bases, with 9 bases between. CDR3 sequence (DNA): TGTGCCAGCAGTTTGGACACGAGCTCCTACGAGCAGTACTTC. Residues: CASSLDTSSYEQYF.

The CDR3 here is CASSYGGGGGNEQFF. The DNA for the CDR3 is TGTGCCAGCAGTTACGGCGGGGGGGGTGGGAATGAGCAGTTCTTC. This chain uses TRBV6-5 with TRBJ2-1; TRBD2 agrees at 9 bases. This CDR3 has 15 residues. Germline loops: CDR1 MNHEY, CDR2 SVGAGI. V was clipped by 2 bases and J by 7 bases; unmatched bases: 6.